This is a list of T cell receptor beta chains from one sample in a study of blood T cell repertoires in COVID-19. Libraries were prepared by immunoSEQ multiplex PCR; TCRdb keeps only in-frame clonotypes and omits some of them. The table has roughly 73,000 clones, 80% to 85% seen once. Sequencing used peripheral blood. All receptors come from a woman in her sixties with acute or convalescent COVID-19. The conserved cysteine and the conserved F or W are not part of the CDR3 here. Some rows have no size entry. The others give once, few or many, or a class for an expanded clone.

j_call clone_size v_call cdr3_aa
TRBJ2-3 once TRBV5-1 ASSLNPITSGGLDTQY
TRBJ2-3 . TRBV28 ASSRAGEGSTQY
TRBJ1-2 few TRBV7-9 ASIEISNYGYT
TRBJ1-6 . TRBV14 ASSRTVHNSPLH
TRBJ1-1 few TRBV7-2 ASSAGDTNTEAF
TRBJ2-6 few TRBV6-1 ASSEDSSGANVLT
TRBJ1-2 . TRBV9 ASSAETGDYT
TRBJ2-5 . TRBV5-1 ASSLTNSGETQY
TRBJ2-7 . TRBV23-1 ASSQSLGPSYEQY
TRBJ1-6 . TRBV19 AIRGYSPLH
TRBJ2-7 . TRBV7-8 ASSDRTYYEQY
TRBJ1-4 . TRBV30 AWSVLLANEKLF
TRBJ2-3 . TRBV27 ASSLYGEGVTDTQY
TRBJ2-1 . TRBV5-4 ASSLAGRGDEQF
TRBJ1-2 once TRBV28 ASSLWGRGEISGYT
TRBJ1-4 . TRBV6-4 ATGRGGYEKLF
TRBJ2-2 . TRBV30 AWRPKSGSNTGELF